This T cell receptor (beta chain) was captured by sequencing in a study of T cell repertoires in cytomegalovirus infection. Study as a whole: CMV infection and matching HLA type were both indicated by public TCR beta signatures. General study results and limits: There were HLA-C-restricted CMV-specific TCR beta clonotypes dominating the ex vivo response. CMV carriers having the relevant HLA were flagged by cumulative public TCR beta family frequency.

This clonotype has ten or more counts. Its antigen is currently unknown. TCRdb reprocessed the reads with MiXCR, giving one entry per CDR3 protein. The table lists a few hundred thousand distinct CDR3 sequences, roughly an eighth of them singletons. CDR3 size: 14 residues. The V end was cut by 5 bases, the J end by 6 bases, with 17 bases between. Germline assignment: CDR1 SGHTA and CDR2 FQGNSA. This receptor was identified in a human donor in good health (CMV status not recorded). Some clones in this sample may be carry-over from other donors' samples. V is TRBV7-2 and J is TRBJ2-7, with D possibly matching TRBD2 (5 bases). The sample comprised PBMCs. The DNA of the CDR3 is TGTGCCAGCAGCCCTAACCCCGGGGTGGGCGAGCAGTACTTC. The encoded protein is CASSPNPGVGEQYF. The variable domain in full, with the rest retrieved from reference TRBV7-2 and TRBJ2-7, is GAGVSQSPSNKVTEKGKDVELRCDPISGHTALYWYRQSLGQGLEFLIYFQGNSAPDKSGLPSDRFSAERTGGSVSTLTIQRTQQEDSAVYLCASSPNPGVGEQYFGPGTRLTVT.